The present entry profiles one T cell receptor (beta chain) with its context. The data stem from a study of blood T cell repertoires in COVID-19. In the study overall: Samples representing acute and convalescent COVID-19 were sourced from the United States, Italy and Spain.

The protocol was immunoSEQ multiplex PCR, while the TCRdb copy is restricted to in-frame clones and leaves out a portion. The sample carries about 180,000 clones, 86% recorded once. This receptor was obtained from a man between 70 and 80 years old with active or convalescent COVID-19. Source material: peripheral blood.

The CDR3 DNA reads TGTGCCAGCTCACCAAGAAACGTTGGGAGGTTCGGGGTCCTTGGAAACACCATATATTTT. It codes for CASSPRNVGRFGVLGNTIYF. The V gene is TRBV18, the J gene TRBJ1-3; no definite D call. The CDR3 runs 20 residues. CDR1 and CDR2 (germline): KGHSH, LQKENI. Trimming shortened V by 2 bases and J by 3 bases, and 26 bases separated the two germline ends.